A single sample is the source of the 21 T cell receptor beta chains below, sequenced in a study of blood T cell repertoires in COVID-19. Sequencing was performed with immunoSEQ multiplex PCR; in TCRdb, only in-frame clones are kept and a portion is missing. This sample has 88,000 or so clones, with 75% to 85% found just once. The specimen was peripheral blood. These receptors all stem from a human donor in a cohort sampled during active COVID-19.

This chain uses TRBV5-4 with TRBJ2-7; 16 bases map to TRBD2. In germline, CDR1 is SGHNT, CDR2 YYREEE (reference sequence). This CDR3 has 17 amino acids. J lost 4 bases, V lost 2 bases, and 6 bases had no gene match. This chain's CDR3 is CASSLGTSGRGAYEQYF. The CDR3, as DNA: TGTGCCAGCAGCTTAGGGACTAGCGGGAGGGGTGCGTACGAGCAGTACTTC.

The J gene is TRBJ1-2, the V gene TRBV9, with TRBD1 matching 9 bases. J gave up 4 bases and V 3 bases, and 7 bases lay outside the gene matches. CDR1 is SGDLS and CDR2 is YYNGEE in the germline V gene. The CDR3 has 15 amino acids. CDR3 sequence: CASSGEDRGFYGYTF. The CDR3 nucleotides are TGTGCCAGCAGCGGGGAGGACAGGGGTTTCTATGGCTACACCTTC.

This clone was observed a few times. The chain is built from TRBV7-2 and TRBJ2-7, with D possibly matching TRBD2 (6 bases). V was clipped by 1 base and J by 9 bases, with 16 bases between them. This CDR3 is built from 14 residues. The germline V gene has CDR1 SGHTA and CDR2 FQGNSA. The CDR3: CASSLGGVARVQYF. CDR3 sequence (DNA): TGTGCCAGCAGCTTAGGGGGGGTAGCAAGGGTGCAGTACTTC.

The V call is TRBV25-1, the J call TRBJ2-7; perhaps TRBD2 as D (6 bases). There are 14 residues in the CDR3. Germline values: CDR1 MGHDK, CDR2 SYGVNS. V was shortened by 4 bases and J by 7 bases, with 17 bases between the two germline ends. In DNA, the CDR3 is TGTGCCAGCAGTGTGGGCGGGGACCTAGTAGAGCAGTACTTC. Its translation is CASSVGGDLVEQYF.

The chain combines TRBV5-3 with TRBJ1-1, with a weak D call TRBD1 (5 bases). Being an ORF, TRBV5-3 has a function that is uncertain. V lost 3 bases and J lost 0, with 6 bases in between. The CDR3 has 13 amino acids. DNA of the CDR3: TGTGCCAGAAGCTCCAGGGTGAACACTGAAGCTTTCTTT. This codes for CARSSRVNTEAFF.

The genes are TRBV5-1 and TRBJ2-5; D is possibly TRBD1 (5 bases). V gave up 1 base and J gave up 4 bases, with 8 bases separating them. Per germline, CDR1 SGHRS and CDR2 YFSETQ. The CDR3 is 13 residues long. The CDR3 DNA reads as TGCGCCAGCAGCTTGCAGGGTGGAGAGACCCAGTACTTC. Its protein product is CASSLQGGETQYF.

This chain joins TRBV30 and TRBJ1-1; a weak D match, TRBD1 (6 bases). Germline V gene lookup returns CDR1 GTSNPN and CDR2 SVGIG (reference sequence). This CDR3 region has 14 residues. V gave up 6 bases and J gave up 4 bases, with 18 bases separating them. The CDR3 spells CACPGGGLGTEAFF. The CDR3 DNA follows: TGTGCCTGCCCTGGGGGGGGCCTGGGCACTGAAGCTTTCTTT.

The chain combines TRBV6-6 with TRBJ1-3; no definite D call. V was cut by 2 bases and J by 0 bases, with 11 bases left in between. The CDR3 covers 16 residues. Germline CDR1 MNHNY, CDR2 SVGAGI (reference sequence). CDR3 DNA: TGTGCCAGCAGTTACCGGTTCGGAGCCTCTGGAAACACCATATATTTT. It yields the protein CASSYRFGASGNTIYF.

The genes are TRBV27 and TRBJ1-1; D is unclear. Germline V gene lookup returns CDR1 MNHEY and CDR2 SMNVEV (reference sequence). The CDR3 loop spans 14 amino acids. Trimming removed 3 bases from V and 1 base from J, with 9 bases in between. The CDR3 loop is CASSFGSPNTEAFF. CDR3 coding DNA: TGTGCCAGCAGTTTTGGCAGTCCGAACACTGAAGCTTTCTTT.

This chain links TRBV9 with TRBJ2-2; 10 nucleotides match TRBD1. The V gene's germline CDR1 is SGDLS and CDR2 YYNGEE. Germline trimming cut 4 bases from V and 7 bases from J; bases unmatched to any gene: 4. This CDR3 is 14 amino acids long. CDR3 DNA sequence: TGTGCCAGCAGCCGGGACAGGGGTGGCGGGGAGCTGTTTTTT. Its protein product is CASSRDRGGGELFF.

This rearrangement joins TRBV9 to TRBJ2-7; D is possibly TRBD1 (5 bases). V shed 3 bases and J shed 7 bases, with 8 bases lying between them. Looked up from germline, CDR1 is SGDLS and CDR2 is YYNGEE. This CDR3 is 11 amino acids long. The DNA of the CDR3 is TGTGCCAGCAGCGCCGGACAAGAGCAGTACTTC. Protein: CASSAGQEQYF. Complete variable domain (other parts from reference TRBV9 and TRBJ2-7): DSGVTQTPKHLITATGQRVTLRCSPRSGDLSVYWYQQSLDQGLQFLIQYYNGEERAKGNILERFSAQQFPDLHSELNLSSLELGDSALYFCASSAGQEQYFGPGTRLTVT.

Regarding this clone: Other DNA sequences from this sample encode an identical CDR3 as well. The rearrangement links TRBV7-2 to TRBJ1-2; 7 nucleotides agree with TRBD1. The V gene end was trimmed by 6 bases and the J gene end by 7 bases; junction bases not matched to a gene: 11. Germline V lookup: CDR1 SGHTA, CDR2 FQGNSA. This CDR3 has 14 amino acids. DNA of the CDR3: TGTGCCAGCAGTCCCGGAGGGGGCGCAAGTGGCTACACCTTC. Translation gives CASSPGGGASGYTF. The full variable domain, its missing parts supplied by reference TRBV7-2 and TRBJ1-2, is GAGVSQSPSNKVTEKGKDVELRCDPISGHTALYWYRQSLGQGLEFLIYFQGNSAPDKSGLPSDRFSAERTGGSVSTLTIQRTQQEDSAVYLCASSPGGGASGYTFGSGTRLTVV.

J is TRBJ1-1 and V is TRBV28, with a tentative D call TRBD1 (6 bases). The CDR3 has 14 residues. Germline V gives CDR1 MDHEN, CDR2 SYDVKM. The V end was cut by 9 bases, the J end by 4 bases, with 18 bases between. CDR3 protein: CASKMGAGSTEAFF. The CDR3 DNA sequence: TGTGCCAGTAAAATGGGGGCAGGAAGCACTGAAGCTTTCTTT.

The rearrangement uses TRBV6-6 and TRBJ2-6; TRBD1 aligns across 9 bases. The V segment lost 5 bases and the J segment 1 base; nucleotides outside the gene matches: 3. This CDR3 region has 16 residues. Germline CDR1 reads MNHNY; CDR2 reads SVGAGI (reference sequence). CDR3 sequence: CASSLTGGSGANVLTF. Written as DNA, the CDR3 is TGTGCCAGCAGTCTGACAGGGGGTTCTGGGGCCAACGTCCTGACTTTC.

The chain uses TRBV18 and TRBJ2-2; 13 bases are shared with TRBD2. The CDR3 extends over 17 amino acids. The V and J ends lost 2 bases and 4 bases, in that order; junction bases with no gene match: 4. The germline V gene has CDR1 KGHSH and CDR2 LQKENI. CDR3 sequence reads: CASSPGLAGVGTGELFF. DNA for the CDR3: TGTGCCAGCTCACCAGGACTAGCGGGAGTTGGCACCGGGGAGCTGTTTTTT.

CDR3: CASSDSGRNEQFF. CDR3 bases: TGTGCCAGCAGTGATTCCGGGAGGAATGAGCAGTTCTTC. The rearrangement joins TRBV25-1 to TRBJ2-1; TRBD2 matches at 7 bases. CDR3 length: 13 amino acids. V dropped 3 bases and J dropped 7; count of bases not matched to a gene: 3. Germline CDR1 and CDR2: MGHDK and SYGVNS.

CDR3 residues: CASSLMAADTQYF. The CDR3, as DNA: TGTGCCAGCAGCTTAATGGCAGCGGATACGCAGTATTTT. The chain combines TRBV7-3 with TRBJ2-3; D gene ambiguous. The CDR3 has 13 amino acids. V gave up 1 base and J gave up 6 bases, with 8 bases separating them. Germline CDR1 SGHTA, CDR2 FQGTGA. The full variable domain, with the rest looked up from reference TRBV7-3 and TRBJ2-3, is GAGVSQTPSNKVTEKGKYVELRCDPISGHTALYWYRQSLGQGPEFLIYFQGTGAADDSGLPNDRFFAVRPEGSVSTLKIQRTERGDSAVYLCASSLMAADTQYFGPGTRLTVL.

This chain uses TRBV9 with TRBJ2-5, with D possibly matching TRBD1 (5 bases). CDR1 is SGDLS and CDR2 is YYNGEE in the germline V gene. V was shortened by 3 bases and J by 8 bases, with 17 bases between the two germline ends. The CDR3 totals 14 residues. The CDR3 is CASSAFDRLSTQYF. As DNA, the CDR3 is TGTGCCAGCAGCGCCTTTGACAGACTGTCCACCCAGTACTTC.

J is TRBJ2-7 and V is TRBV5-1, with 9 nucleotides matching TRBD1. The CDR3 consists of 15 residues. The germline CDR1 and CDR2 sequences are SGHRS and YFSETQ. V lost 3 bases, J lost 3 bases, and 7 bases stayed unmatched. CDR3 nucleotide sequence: TGCGCCAGCAGCTACACCGGGACAGGGTTCTACGAGCAGTACTTC. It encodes CASSYTGTGFYEQYF.

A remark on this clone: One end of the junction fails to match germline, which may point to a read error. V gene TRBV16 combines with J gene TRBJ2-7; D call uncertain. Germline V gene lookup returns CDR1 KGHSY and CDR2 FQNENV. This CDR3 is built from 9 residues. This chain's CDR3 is CASRRFLDF. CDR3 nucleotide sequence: TGTGCCAGCAGGAGATTCTTGGACTTC.

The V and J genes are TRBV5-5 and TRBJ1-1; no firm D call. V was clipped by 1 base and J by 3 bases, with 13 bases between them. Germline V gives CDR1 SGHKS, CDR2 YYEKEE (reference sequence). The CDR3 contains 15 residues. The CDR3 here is CASSLSAPRDTEAFF. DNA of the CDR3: TGTGCCAGCAGCTTGTCAGCTCCCCGGGACACTGAAGCTTTCTTT.